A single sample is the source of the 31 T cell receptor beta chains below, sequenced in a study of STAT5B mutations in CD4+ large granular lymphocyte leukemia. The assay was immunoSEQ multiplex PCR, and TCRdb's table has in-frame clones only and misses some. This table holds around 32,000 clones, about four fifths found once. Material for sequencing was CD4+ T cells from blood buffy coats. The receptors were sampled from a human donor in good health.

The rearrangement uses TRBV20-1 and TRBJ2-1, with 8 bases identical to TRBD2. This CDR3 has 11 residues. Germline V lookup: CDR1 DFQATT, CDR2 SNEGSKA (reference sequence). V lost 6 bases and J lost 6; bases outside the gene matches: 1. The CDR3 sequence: CSAGTSNEQFF. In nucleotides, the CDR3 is TGCAGTGCCGGGACTAGCAATGAGCAGTTCTTC.

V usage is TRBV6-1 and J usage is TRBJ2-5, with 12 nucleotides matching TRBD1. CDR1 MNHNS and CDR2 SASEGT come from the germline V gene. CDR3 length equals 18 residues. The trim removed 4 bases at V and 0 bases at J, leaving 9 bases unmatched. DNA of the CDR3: TGTGCCAGCAGTGGCTTGGGACAGGGGGCAGCCTACCAAGAGACCCAGTACTTC. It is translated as CASSGLGQGAAYQETQYF.

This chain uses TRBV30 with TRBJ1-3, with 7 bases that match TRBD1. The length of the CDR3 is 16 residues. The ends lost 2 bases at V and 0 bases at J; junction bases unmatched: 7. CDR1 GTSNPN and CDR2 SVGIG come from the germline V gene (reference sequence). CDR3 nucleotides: TGTGCCTGGAGTAGGGACAGAGCCAACTCTGGAAACACCATATATTTT. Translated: CAWSRDRANSGNTIYF.

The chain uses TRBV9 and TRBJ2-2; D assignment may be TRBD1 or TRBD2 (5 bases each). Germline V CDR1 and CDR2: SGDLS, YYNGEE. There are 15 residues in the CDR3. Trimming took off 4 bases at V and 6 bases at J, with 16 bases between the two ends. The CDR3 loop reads CASSPSRDVAGELFF. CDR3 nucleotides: TGTGCCAGCAGCCCCTCCAGGGACGTCGCCGGGGAGCTGTTTTTT.

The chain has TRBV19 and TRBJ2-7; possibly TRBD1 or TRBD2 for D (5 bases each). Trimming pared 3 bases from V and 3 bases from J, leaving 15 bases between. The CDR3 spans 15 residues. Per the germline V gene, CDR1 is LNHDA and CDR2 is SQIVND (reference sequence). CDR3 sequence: CASSIGVGTNYEQYF. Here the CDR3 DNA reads TGTGCCAGTAGTATCGGGGTTGGGACCAACTACGAGCAGTACTTC.

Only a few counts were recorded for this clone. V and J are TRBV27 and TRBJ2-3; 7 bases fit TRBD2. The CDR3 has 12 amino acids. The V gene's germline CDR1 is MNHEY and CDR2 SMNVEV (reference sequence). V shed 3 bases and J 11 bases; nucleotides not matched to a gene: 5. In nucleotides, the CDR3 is TGTGCCAGCAGTTTTCTCCGGGGGGAGCAGTATTTT. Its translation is CASSFLRGEQYF.

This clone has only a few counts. DNA of the CDR3: TGTGCCAGCTCACCAACCCACTCACAGGGGGCTGACACTGAAGCTTTCTTT. This encodes CASSPTHSQGADTEAFF. This chain links TRBV18 with TRBJ1-1, with 9 bases lining up with TRBD1. The germline CDR1 and CDR2 sequences are KGHSH and LQKENI. The CDR3 length is 17 residues. With 2 bases clipped from V and 3 bases from J, the junction kept 10 bases outside the gene matches.

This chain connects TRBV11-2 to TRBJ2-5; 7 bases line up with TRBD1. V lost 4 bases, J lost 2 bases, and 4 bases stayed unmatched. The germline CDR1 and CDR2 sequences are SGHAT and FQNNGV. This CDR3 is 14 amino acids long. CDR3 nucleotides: TGTGCCAGCAGCTCCCGACAGGGACAAGAGACCCAGTACTTC. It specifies CASSSRQGQETQYF.

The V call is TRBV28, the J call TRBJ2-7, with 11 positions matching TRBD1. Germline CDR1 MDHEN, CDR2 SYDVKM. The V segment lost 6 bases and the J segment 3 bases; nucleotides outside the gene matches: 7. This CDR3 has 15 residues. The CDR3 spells CASRTPGTGGYEQYF. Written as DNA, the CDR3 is TGTGCCAGCAGGACCCCCGGGACAGGGGGCTACGAGCAGTACTTC.

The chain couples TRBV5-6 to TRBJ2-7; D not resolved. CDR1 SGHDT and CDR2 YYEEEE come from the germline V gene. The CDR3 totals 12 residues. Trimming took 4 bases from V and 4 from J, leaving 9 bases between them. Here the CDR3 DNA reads TGTGCCAGCAGCCTTCCTCGTTACGAGCAGTACTTC. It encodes CASSLPRYEQYF.

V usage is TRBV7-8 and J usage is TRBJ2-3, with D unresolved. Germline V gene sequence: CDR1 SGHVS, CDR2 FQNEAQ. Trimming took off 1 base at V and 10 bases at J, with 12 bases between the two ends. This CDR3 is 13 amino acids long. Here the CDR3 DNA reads TGTGCCAGCAGCTTAGAACTCTTGGCAGCGCAGTATTTT. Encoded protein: CASSLELLAAQYF.

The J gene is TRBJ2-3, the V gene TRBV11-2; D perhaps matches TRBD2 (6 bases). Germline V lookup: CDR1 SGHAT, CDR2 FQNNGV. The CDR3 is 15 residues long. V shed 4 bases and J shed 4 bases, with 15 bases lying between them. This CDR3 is CASSSRLSGADTQYF. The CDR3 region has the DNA TGTGCCAGCAGCTCAAGACTTAGCGGAGCAGATACGCAGTATTTT.

The CDR3 DNA is TGTGCCATCAGTGAGTCGGTTGCGGGGGGGGGCAATGAGCAGTTCTTC. Amino acid sequence: CAISESVAGGGNEQFF. V usage is TRBV10-3 and J usage is TRBJ2-1, with 9 bases matching TRBD2. This CDR3 has 16 amino acids. V was pared by 0 bases and J by 6 bases, with 6 bases of the junction left unmatched. The germline CDR1 and CDR2 sequences are ENHRY and SYGVKD.

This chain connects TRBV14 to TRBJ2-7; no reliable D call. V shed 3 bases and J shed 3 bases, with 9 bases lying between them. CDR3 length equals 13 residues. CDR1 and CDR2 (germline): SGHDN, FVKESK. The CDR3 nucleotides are TGTGCCAGCAGCCAGCAACAGAGCTACGAGCAGTACTTC. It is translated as CASSQQQSYEQYF.

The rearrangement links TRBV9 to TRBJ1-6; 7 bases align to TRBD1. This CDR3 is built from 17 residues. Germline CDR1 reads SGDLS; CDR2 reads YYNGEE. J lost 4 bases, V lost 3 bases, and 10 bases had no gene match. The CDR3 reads CASSERATGPYNSPLHF. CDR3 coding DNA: TGTGCCAGCAGCGAGAGGGCGACAGGGCCGTATAATTCACCCCTCCACTTT.

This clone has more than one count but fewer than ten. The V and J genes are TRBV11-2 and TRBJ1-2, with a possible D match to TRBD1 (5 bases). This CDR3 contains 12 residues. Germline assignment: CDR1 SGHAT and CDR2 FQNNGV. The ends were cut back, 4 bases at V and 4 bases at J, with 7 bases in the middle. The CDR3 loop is CASSSDSYGYTF. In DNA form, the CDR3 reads TGTGCCAGCAGCTCCGACAGCTATGGCTACACCTTC.

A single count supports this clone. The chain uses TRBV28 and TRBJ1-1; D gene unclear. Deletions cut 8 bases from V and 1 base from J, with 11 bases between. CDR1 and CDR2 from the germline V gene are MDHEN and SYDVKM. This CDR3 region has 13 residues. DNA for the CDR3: TGTGCCAGCCGGGCCCCGTGGAACACTGAAGCTTTCTTT. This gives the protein CASRAPWNTEAFF.

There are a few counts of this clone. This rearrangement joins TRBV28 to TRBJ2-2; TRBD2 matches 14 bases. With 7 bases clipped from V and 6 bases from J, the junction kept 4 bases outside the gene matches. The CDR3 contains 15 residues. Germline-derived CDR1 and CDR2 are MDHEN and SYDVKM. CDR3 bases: TGTGCCAGCACCGGACTAGCGGGGGGTTCCGGGGAGCTGTTTTTT. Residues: CASTGLAGGSGELFF.

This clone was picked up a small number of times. CDR3 coding DNA: TGTGCCAGTAGCAAGGGGCTTTGGGGCGAGCAGTACTTC. Residues: CASSKGLWGEQYF. The genes are TRBV19 and TRBJ2-7, with D possibly TRBD1 on 5 matching bases. This CDR3 contains 13 residues. Germline CDR1 reads LNHDA; CDR2 reads SQIVND (reference sequence). Between the trimmed V and J ends, which lost 6 bases and 6 bases, there was a span of 15 bases.

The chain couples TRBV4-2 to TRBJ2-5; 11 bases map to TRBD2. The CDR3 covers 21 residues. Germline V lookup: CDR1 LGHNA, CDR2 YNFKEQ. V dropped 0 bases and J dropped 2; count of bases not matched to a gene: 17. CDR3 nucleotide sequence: TGTGCCAGCAGCCAAGATCGGAGCGGGACTAGCGGAGGGGGCTCTCAAGAGACCCAGTACTTC. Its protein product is CASSQDRSGTSGGGSQETQYF.

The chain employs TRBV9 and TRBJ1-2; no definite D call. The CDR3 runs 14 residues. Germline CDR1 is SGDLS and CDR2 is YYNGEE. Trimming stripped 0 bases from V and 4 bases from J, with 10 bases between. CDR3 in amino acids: CASSVDEGVYGYTF. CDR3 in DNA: TGTGCCAGCAGCGTAGACGAAGGTGTCTATGGCTACACCTTC.

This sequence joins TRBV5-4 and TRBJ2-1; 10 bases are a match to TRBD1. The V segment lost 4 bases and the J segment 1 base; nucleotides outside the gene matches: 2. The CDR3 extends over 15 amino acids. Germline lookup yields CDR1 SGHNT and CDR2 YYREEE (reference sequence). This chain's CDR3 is CASSQGQGSYNEQFF. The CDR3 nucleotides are TGTGCCAGCAGCCAGGGACAGGGGTCCTACAATGAGCAGTTCTTC.

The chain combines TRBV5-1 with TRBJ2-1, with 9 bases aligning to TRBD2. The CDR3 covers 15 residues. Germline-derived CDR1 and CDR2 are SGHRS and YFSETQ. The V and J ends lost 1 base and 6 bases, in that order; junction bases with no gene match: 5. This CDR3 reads CASSLSSSGVNEQFF. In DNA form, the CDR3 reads TGCGCCAGCAGCTTGAGTTCTAGCGGGGTCAATGAGCAGTTCTTC.

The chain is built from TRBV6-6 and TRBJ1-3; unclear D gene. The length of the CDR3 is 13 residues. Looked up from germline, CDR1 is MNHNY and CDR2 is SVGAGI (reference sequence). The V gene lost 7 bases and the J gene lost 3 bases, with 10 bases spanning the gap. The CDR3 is CASTREGGNTIYF. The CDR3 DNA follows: TGTGCCAGCACAAGGGAGGGTGGAAACACCATATATTTT.

The CDR3 is CASSIGSAGGVTEAFF. Here the CDR3 DNA reads TGTGCCAGTAGTATAGGCTCGGCGGGGGGGGTGACTGAAGCTTTCTTT. This sequence joins TRBV19 and TRBJ1-1; D perhaps matches TRBD1 (5 bases). The germline V and J ends were trimmed by 1 base and 5 bases, with 17 bases remaining between them. Looked up from germline, CDR1 is LNHDA and CDR2 is SQIVND (reference sequence). The CDR3 has 16 amino acids.

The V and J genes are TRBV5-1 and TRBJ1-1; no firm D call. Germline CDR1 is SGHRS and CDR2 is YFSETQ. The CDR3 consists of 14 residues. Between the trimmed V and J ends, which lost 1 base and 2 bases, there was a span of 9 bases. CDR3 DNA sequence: TGCGCCAGCAGCTTGTGGGGAGCTAACACTGAAGCTTTCTTT. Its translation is CASSLWGANTEAFF.

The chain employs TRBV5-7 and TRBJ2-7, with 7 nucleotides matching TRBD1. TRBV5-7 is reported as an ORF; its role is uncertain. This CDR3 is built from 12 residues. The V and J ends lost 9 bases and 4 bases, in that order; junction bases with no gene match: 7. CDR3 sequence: CAIRDREYEQYF. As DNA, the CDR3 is TGTGCCATAAGAGACAGGGAGTACGAGCAGTACTTC.

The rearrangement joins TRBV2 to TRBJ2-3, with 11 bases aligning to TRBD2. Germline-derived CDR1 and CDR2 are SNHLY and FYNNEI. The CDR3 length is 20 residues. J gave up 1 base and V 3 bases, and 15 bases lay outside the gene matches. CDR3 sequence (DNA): TGTGCCAGCAGTGAGAGGCCGCTTTATAGCGGGGGGGCCGGCACAGATACGCAGTATTTT. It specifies CASSERPLYSGGAGTDTQYF.

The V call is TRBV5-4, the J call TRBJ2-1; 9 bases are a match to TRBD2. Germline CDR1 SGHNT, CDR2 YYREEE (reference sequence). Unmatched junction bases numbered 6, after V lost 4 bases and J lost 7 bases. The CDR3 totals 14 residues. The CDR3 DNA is TGTGCCAGCAGCCGTCCCGGACTAGCGAATGAGCAGTTCTTC. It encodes CASSRPGLANEQFF.

The CDR3 loop is CASSLLAGYGYTF. DNA for the CDR3: TGTGCCAGCAGCTTACTCGCCGGCTATGGCTACACCTTC. The V gene is TRBV7-3, the J gene TRBJ1-2; D is undetermined. Germline assignment: CDR1 SGHTA and CDR2 FQGTGA. There are 13 residues in the CDR3. Trimming took off 2 bases at V and 4 bases at J, with 8 bases between the two ends.

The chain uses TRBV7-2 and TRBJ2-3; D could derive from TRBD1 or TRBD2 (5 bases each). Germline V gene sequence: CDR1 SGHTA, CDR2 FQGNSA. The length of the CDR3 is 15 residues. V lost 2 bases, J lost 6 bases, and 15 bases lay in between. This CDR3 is CASSLMGTPADTQYF. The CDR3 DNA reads TGTGCCAGCAGCTTAATGGGGACGCCCGCCGATACGCAGTATTTT. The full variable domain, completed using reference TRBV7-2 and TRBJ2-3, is GAGVSQSPSNKVTEKGKDVELRCDPISGHTALYWYRQSLGQGLEFLIYFQGNSAPDKSGLPSDRFSAERTGGSVSTLTIQRTQQEDSAVYLCASSLMGTPADTQYFGPGTRLTVL.